The 3 T cell receptor beta chains given below trace back to one sample, sequenced in a study of tumor and adjacent non-tumor tissue in lung cancer. Three rounds of nested PCR, following a modified ARM-PCR protocol, produced the TCRbeta library. One entry per CDR3 protein results from TCRdb running MiXCR on the multiplex PCR reads. The sample has under 140,000 distinct CDR3 sequences, over 75% seen once. No cell sorting was done before RNA was extracted from the tissue. The specimen sequenced was lung tumor tissue. These receptors came from a man between 65 and 80 years old with non-small cell lung cancer.

This sequence joins TRBV12-3 or TRBV12-4 and TRBJ1-6, with a weak D call TRBD1 (6 bases). CDR3 size: 14 residues. Trimming pared 9 bases from V and 17 bases from J, leaving 26 bases between. The CDR3 DNA reads TGTGCCAGTAGTCGGACAGTCTATAATTCACGCGTCCACTTT. Translation: CASSRTVYNSRVHF.

Only one count was recorded for this clonotype. A much more abundant neighbour one base away suggests this may be a read error. This rearrangement joins TRBV18 to TRBJ2-7; 7 nucleotides align to TRBD2. CDR1 is KGHSH and CDR2 is LQKENI in the germline V gene. This CDR3 is built from 18 residues. For the CDR3, the DNA is TGTGTCAGCTCACTTCAAAGGCGGTCCAACGGGAGGTCCTACGAGCAGTACTTC. It codes for CVSSLQRRSNGRSYEQYF.

Comment on this clonotype: One end of the junction varies from germline; a read error may be responsible. The rearrangement joins TRBV11-2 to TRBJ2-7, with 8 bases that match TRBD1. CDR3 size: 14 residues. Per the germline V gene, CDR1 is SGHAT and CDR2 is FQNNGV. The CDR3 DNA reads as TGTGCCAACAGCCTGGGACAGGTCTCTTACGAGCAGCACTTC. Translation: CANSLGQVSYEQHF.